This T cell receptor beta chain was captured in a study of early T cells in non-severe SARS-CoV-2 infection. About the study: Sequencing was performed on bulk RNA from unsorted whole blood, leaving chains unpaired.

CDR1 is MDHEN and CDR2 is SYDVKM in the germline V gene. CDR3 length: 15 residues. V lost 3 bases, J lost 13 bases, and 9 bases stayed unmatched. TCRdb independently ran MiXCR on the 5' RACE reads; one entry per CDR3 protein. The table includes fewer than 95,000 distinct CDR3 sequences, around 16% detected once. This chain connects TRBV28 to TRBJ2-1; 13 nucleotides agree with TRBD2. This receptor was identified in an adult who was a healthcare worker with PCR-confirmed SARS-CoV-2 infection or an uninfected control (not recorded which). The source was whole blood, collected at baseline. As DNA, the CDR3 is TGTGCCAGCAGTTTGGGTGGGACTAGCGGGATTGGACAGTTCTTC. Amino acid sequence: CASSLGGTSGIGQFF.